One sample yielded the 15 T cell receptor beta chains listed below, sequenced in a study of T cells in tuberculosis. Thawed, overnight-rested PBMC were stained with GMM-loaded CD1B tetramer, viability dye and anti-CD3, then sorted. C32 glucose monomycolate from Rhodococcus equi was loaded onto the CD1B tetramers. Libraries were prepared by immunoSEQ multiplex PCR; TCRdb keeps only in-frame clonotypes and omits some of them. The sample gives about 59,000 clones, 81% of which show up once; roughly 13% is in the top ten. Sequencing was done on a sample of CD1b-GMM tetramer-negative cells sorted from PBMCs. These receptors all stem from an adult woman with latent tuberculosis.

In its sample, this clone was seen a few times. The chain couples TRBV27 to TRBJ2-7, with a weak D call TRBD1 (6 bases). V lost 5 bases, J lost 6 bases, and 23 bases lay in between. The CDR3 contains 16 residues. Germline V CDR1 and CDR2: MNHEY, SMNVEV (reference sequence). The CDR3 DNA reads TGTGCCAGCAGTCCCCAACAGGGCTGGAACTATGCCGAGCAGTACTTC. It codes for CASSPQQGWNYAEQYF.

The chain carries TRBV6-1 and TRBJ2-3, with TRBD1 as a possible D gene (6 bases). Looked up from germline, CDR1 is MNHNS and CDR2 is SASEGT. Trimming removed 5 bases at V and 2 bases at J, with 11 bases between. The CDR3 sequence is 14 residues long. DNA of the CDR3: TGTGCCAGCAGTCTTCGGGACATCACAGATACGCAGTATTTT. Protein product: CASSLRDITDTQYF.

The chain combines TRBV6-5 with TRBJ2-7, with TRBD2 as a possible D gene (6 bases). V was pared by 2 bases and J by 2 bases, with 13 bases between. CDR1 and CDR2 from the germline V gene are MNHEY and SVGAGI. This CDR3 region has 15 residues. The CDR3 sequence: CASSYGGIGAYEQYF. The DNA for the CDR3 is TGTGCCAGCAGTTACGGGGGGATAGGGGCCTACGAGCAGTACTTC.

This chain joins TRBV18 and TRBJ1-5, with 7 nucleotides matching TRBD1. The CDR3 spans 14 residues. The V and J ends lost 4 bases and 5 bases, in that order; junction bases with no gene match: 5. Germline V CDR1 and CDR2: KGHSH, LQKENI. In DNA, the CDR3 is TGTGCCAGCTCACGGGGACAGTCCGATCAGCCCCAGCATTTT. Translation gives CASSRGQSDQPQHF.

The V call is TRBV29-1, the J call TRBJ1-2, with D unclear. CDR3 length: 12 amino acids. CDR1 is SQVTM, CDR2 ANQGSEA, per germline. V was shortened by 5 bases and J by 1 base, with 8 bases between the two germline ends. The CDR3 nucleotides are TGCAGCGTTTCCTCAGATAACTATGGCTACACCTTC. Protein product: CSVSSDNYGYTF.

This clone has a handful of counts. The V call is TRBV6-4, the J call TRBJ2-5; 9 nucleotides line up with TRBD2. This CDR3 region has 15 residues. V trimming: 5 bases; J trimming: 5 bases; junction bases outside the gene matches: 9. CDR1 and CDR2 (germline): MRHNA, SNTAGT. Here the CDR3 reads CASSPQAGGRETQYF. The CDR3 DNA reads TGTGCCAGCAGTCCCCAAGCGGGAGGTCGGGAGACCCAGTACTTC.

The genes are TRBV19 and TRBJ1-2; D call uncertain. V lost 5 bases, J lost 4 bases, and 8 bases lay in between. The CDR3 has 12 residues. From germline, CDR1 is LNHDA and CDR2 SQIVND (reference sequence). The CDR3 spells CASSRGGYGYTF. CDR3 sequence (DNA): TGTGCCAGTAGTCGGGGAGGCTATGGCTACACCTTC.

This chain connects TRBV6-6 to TRBJ1-1; 9 bases fit TRBD1. V lost 4 bases and J lost 5; bases outside the gene matches: 2. CDR1 and CDR2 from the germline V gene are MNHNY and SVGAGI (reference sequence). This CDR3 has 13 amino acids. CDR3 sequence: CASSSGTGTEAFF. In DNA form, the CDR3 reads TGTGCCAGCAGTTCCGGGACAGGGACTGAAGCTTTCTTT.

V gene TRBV7-8 combines with J gene TRBJ1-1; 8 nucleotides line up with TRBD1. This CDR3 spans 17 amino acids. CDR1 SGHVS and CDR2 FQNEAQ come from the germline V gene. The V segment lost 5 bases and the J segment 0 bases; nucleotides outside the gene matches: 11. In DNA form, the CDR3 reads TGTGCCAGCAGCCTCAGGGGGCAGGGAATTATGAACACTGAAGCTTTCTTT. Encoded protein: CASSLRGQGIMNTEAFF.

The rearrangement links TRBV4-1 to TRBJ2-3; TRBD2 agrees at 12 bases. This CDR3 has 17 amino acids. Germline V gene data show CDR1 as MGHRA and CDR2 as YSYEKL. V was clipped by 1 base and J by 5 bases; unmatched bases: 7. The CDR3 spells CASSQVASGGAQDTQYF. CDR3 coding DNA: TGCGCCAGCAGCCAAGTCGCTAGCGGGGGGGCTCAAGATACGCAGTATTTT.

The chain is built from TRBV5-5 and TRBJ1-1, with D perhaps TRBD1 (5 bases). With 2 bases removed from V and 1 base from J, the gap between germline ends came to 15 bases. CDR1 SGHKS and CDR2 YYEKEE come from the germline V gene (reference sequence). This CDR3 contains 16 residues. Here the CDR3 reads CASSFTVSTGNTEAFF. CDR3 coding DNA: TGTGCCAGCAGCTTTACTGTCTCCACAGGGAACACTGAAGCTTTCTTT.

The rearrangement links TRBV12-5 to TRBJ2-7, with 9 bases matching TRBD1. This CDR3 region has 17 residues. Trimming took 0 bases from V and 5 from J; bases not matched to a gene: 11. CDR1 and CDR2 (germline): LGHNT, FRNRAP. CDR3 protein: CASGLVGDRDRAHEQYF. The CDR3 region has the DNA TGTGCTAGTGGTTTGGTGGGTGACCGGGACAGGGCCCACGAGCAGTACTTC.

V gene TRBV19 combines with J gene TRBJ2-7; 8 bases agree with TRBD2. Germline V CDR1 and CDR2: LNHDA, SQIVND (reference sequence). The CDR3 runs to 14 residues. The V segment lost 5 bases and the J segment 6 bases; nucleotides outside the gene matches: 9. CDR3 nucleotide sequence: TGTGCCAGTAGTCCCGGGACTAGATTCGGCGAGCAGTACTTC. Translated: CASSPGTRFGEQYF.

The chain employs TRBV19 and TRBJ2-7; 7 bases map to TRBD1. The CDR3 is made up of 14 amino acids. Germline V gene sequence: CDR1 LNHDA, CDR2 SQIVND (reference sequence). Trimming cost V 7 bases and J 3 bases; bases outside gene matches: 9. CDR3 coding DNA: TGTGCCAGTAATAGGGGGCCCGCGCTCTACGAGCAGTACTTC. Protein product: CASNRGPALYEQYF.

The rearrangement joins TRBV2 to TRBJ1-2, with D possibly TRBD1 on 6 matching bases. Germline loops: CDR1 SNHLY, CDR2 FYNNEI. This CDR3 is built from 14 residues. V was pared by 5 bases and J by 5 bases, with 15 bases between. CDR3 protein: CASSIQGSLYGYTF. CDR3 DNA: TGTGCCAGCAGTATACAGGGCTCGCTGTATGGCTACACCTTC.